A selection of T cell receptor beta chains follows, all from one sample in a study of identical twins. One entry per CDR3 protein results from TCRdb running MiXCR on the 5' RACE reads. The sample yields 650,000 to 750,000 distinct CDR3 sequences, approximately 22% seen once. The same data also went into a second study, on T cells expressing NK-cell markers.

The sequencing sample was made of PBMCs. All receptors derive from a woman aged 18 to 35 in good health. CDR3s include the opening cysteine and the closing phenylalanine or tryptophan. The order of the fields is D gene, J gene, clone size, V gene, CDR3 DNA, CDR3 protein. D genes are given only for firm matches. Where a row states a size, it is once, few, many or the class of an expanded clone; other rows omit it.

-,TRBJ2-7,few,TRBV20-1,TGCAGTGCTAGGGGACGCCATAGCTACGAGCAGTACTTC,CSARGRHSYEQYF
TRBD2,TRBJ2-3,few,TRBV15,TGTGCCACCAGCAGAGCTAGCGGGCGCCGTGGTACGCAGTATTTT,CATSRASGRRGTQYF
-,TRBJ2-1,-,TRBV7-9,TGTGCCAGCATACGGGCAGGGAACAATGAGCAGTTCTTC,CASIRAGNNEQFF
TRBD1,TRBJ2-7,-,TRBV12-3/TRBV12-4,TGTGCCAGCAGTCGCATTTCGACAGGGGCTGAGCAGTACTTC,CASSRISTGAEQYF
TRBD1,TRBJ2-5,-,TRBV12-3/TRBV12-4,TGTGCCAGCACCCGGACAGGGGGAGAGACCCAGTACTTC,CASTRTGGETQYF
-,TRBJ2-3,-,TRBV5-1,TGCGCCAGCAGCCGCGGGGAGGGCACAGATACGCAGTATTTT,CASSRGEGTDTQYF
-,TRBJ2-7,few,TRBV7-6,TGTGCCAGCAGCCGATTGTACTCAAGCTCCTACGAGCAGTACTTC,CASSRLYSSSYEQYF
TRBD2,TRBJ2-1,-,TRBV30,TGTGCCTGGAGGGAAGGACTAGCGGGAGCGAGGGGGCAGTTCTTC,CAWREGLAGARGQFF
TRBD2,TRBJ2-2,-,TRBV4-3,TGCGCCAGCAGCCAAGACGTTACGGGAGGATCCGGGGAGCTGTTTTTT,CASSQDVTGGSGELFF
TRBD2,TRBJ2-1,few,TRBV6-5,TGTGCCAGCAGTTACTCGATCCCCACTAGCGCACAGAATGAGCAGTTCTTC,CASSYSIPTSAQNEQFF
-,TRBJ2-5,many,TRBV5-1,TGCGCCAGCAGCACCCAAGAGACCCAGTACTTC,CASSTQETQYF
TRBD2,TRBJ2-1,-,TRBV20-1,TGCAGTGCTCTTACGACTAGCGGGAGGAGGAATGAGCAGTTCTTC,CSALTTSGRRNEQFF
-,TRBJ2-5,few,TRBV5-5,TGTGCCAGCAGCTTGATTAGGGAGACCCAGTACTTC,CASSLIRETQYF
TRBD1,TRBJ1-1,-,TRBV27,TGTGCCAGCAGTCCCTCACCGGGACAGGGGGAAGCTTTCTTT,CASSPSPGQGEAFF
TRBD2,TRBJ2-7,few,TRBV2,TGTGCCAGCAGTGAGACTAGCGGGGATGACTCCTACGAGCAGTACTTC,CASSETSGDDSYEQYF
-,TRBJ2-1,-,TRBV10-3,TGTGCCATCAGCCCGGGACCCAAACCCTCAGTCGATGAGCAGTTCTTC,CAISPGPKPSVDEQFF
-,TRBJ2-2,many,TRBV12-3/TRBV12-4,TGTGCCAGCCGACAACTTAGAGGGGCCAAGGAGCTGTTTTTT,CASRQLRGAKELFF
-,TRBJ2-7,few,TRBV20-1,TGCAGTGCTAGGTTCTCCGAAGTTGCCTACGAGCAGTACTTC,CSARFSEVAYEQYF
-,TRBJ1-6,-,TRBV27,TGTGCCAGCAGTCCCCGAGGTTTTGGCTCCTATAATTCACCCCTCCACTTT,CASSPRGFGSYNSPLHF
-,TRBJ2-1,-,TRBV29-1,TGCAGCGCCTCCGGACAGAATTTCAATGAGCAGTTCTTC,CSASGQNFNEQFF
-,TRBJ2-7,few,TRBV9,TGTGCCAGCAGCGTAGCTGAGGGGGAGACCTACGAGCAGTACTTC,CASSVAEGETYEQYF
-,TRBJ2-7,few,TRBV12-3/TRBV12-4,TGTGCCAGCAAAGGGGCCTCCTACGAGCAGTACTTC,CASKGASYEQYF
-,TRBJ1-3,-,TRBV9,TGTGCCAGCAGCGGAGACCAGGTCTCTGGAAACACCATATATTTT,CASSGDQVSGNTIYF
-,TRBJ1-5,few,TRBV5-5,TGTGCCAGCAGCTTGGAGACCTTAGCCCAGCCCCAGCATTTT,CASSLETLAQPQHF
-,TRBJ2-3,few,TRBV20-1,TGCAGTGCTAGGCTACTAGCTGATACGCAGTATTTT,CSARLLADTQYF
TRBD2,TRBJ2-1,few,TRBV6-1,TGTGCCAGCAGTGATCCGGGACTAGCTCAGGAGCAGTTCTTC,CASSDPGLAQEQFF
TRBD2,TRBJ2-3,-,TRBV9,TGTGCCAGCAGCGTAGAATACGAGGCGGGGGGAACAGATACGCAGTATTTT,CASSVEYEAGGTDTQYF
-,TRBJ2-1,-,TRBV27,TGTGCCAGCAGTTTATGGCCCACCACCTACAATGAGCAGTTCTTC,CASSLWPTTYNEQFF
TRBD1,TRBJ1-1,many,TRBV19,TGTGCCAGTAGTATTAAATGGAGGGGGCGGAACACTGAAGCTTTCTTT,CASSIKWRGRNTEAFF
-,TRBJ2-7,few,TRBV4-2,TGTGCCAGCAGCCAAGTGGTGACGGGGGCCTACGAGCAGTACTTC,CASSQVVTGAYEQYF
-,TRBJ1-2,few,TRBV28,TGTGCCAGCAGTTCGATCGGGGAGAACTATGGCTACACCTTC,CASSSIGENYGYTF
TRBD2,TRBJ2-1,-,TRBV12-3/TRBV12-4,TGTGCCAGCAGCTTGGGACTAGCGGGGGGGCATCAGGTCTTC,CASSLGLAGGHQVF
-,TRBJ2-7,-,TRBV10-3,TGTGCCATCAGTGACACCGCGAGGGCCGAGCAGTACTTC,CAISDTARAEQYF
-,TRBJ2-1,few,TRBV5-1,TGCGCCAGCAGCAACCCTAGGGGGGGCCTCGCGGCTTACAATGAGCAGTTCTTC,CASSNPRGGLAAYNEQFF
TRBD1,TRBJ1-4,-,TRBV15,TGTGCCACCAGCAGGATCCCACAGGGGGAACTGTTTTTT,CATSRIPQGELFF
-,TRBJ1-1,few,TRBV13,TGTGCCAGCACCTCTGGGGGGGCGAACACTGAAGCTTTCTTT,CASTSGGANTEAFF
-,TRBJ2-1,-,TRBV12-3/TRBV12-4,TGTGCCAGCTGGCATAACCTTTACAATGAGCAGTTCTTC,CASWHNLYNEQFF
-,TRBJ2-7,few,TRBV20-1,TGCAGTGCTAGATCGGGGGACTACGAGCAGTACTTC,CSARSGDYEQYF
-,TRBJ2-1,many,TRBV18,TGTGCCAGCTCACTCGACCTATACAATGAGCAGTTCTTC,CASSLDLYNEQFF
-,TRBJ2-1,-,TRBV5-5,TGTGCCAGCAGCCCGGACATAACAGGTTCTGAGCAGTTCTTC,CASSPDITGSEQFF
TRBD1,TRBJ1-2,many,TRBV12-3/TRBV12-4,TGTGCCAGCAGCCTTGGACAGGTCTATGGCTACACCTTC,CASSLGQVYGYTF
-,TRBJ2-5,few,TRBV27,TGTGCCAGCAGTCCCCTTGGATTGACGGGAGCCCAGTACTTC,CASSPLGLTGAQYF
-,TRBJ2-3,-,TRBV7-2,TGTGCCAGCAGCCGAGACCGTATCGATACGCAGTATTTT,CASSRDRIDTQYF
TRBD2,TRBJ2-7,-,TRBV6-2/TRBV6-3,TGTGCCAGCAGTCTCGGAGCGGGAATGCGGAACGAGCAGTACTTC,CASSLGAGMRNEQYF
-,TRBJ2-3,few,TRBV20-1,TGCAGTGCTAGAGATGGGGGGGCCTACACAGATACGCAGTATTTT,CSARDGGAYTDTQYF
TRBD2,TRBJ2-7,few,TRBV5-1,TGCGCCAGCAGCTTGGTCGCGGGAGCGAAGATAAGCTCCTACGAGCAGTACTTC,CASSLVAGAKISSYEQYF
-,TRBJ2-1,-,TRBV5-6,TGTGCCATCGGCTCCGGGCGCCCCTACAATGAGCAGTTCTTC,CAIGSGRPYNEQFF
TRBD2,TRBJ2-3,-,TRBV12-3/TRBV12-4,TGTGCCATTGGGACTAGCGGAGTCACAGATACGCAGTATTTT,CAIGTSGVTDTQYF
TRBD1,TRBJ1-3,many,TRBV4-3,TGCGCCAGCAGCCAAGAACGACAGGGTATACAAATATATTTT,CASSQERQGIQIYF
-,TRBJ1-5,-,TRBV10-3,TGTGTCGAAGACCCTGACCAGCCCCAGCATTTT,CVEDPDQPQHF